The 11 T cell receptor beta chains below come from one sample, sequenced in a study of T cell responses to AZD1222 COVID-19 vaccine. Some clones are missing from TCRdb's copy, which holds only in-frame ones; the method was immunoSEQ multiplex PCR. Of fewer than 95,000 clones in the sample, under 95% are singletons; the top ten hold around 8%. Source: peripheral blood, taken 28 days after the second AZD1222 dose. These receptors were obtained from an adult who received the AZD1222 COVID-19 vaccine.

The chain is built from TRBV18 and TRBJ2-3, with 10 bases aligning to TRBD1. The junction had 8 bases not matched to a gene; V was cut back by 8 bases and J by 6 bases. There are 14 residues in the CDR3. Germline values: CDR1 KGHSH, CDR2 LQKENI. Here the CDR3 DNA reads TGTGCCAGCCACCGGGACAGGGGACCGGATACGCAGTATTTT. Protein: CASHRDRGPDTQYF.

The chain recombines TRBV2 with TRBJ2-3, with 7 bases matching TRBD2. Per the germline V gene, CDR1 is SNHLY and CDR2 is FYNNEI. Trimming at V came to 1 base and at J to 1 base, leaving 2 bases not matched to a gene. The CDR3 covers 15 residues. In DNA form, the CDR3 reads TGTGCCAGCAGTGAAGTCGCGGGGGGCACAGATACGCAGTATTTT. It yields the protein CASSEVAGGTDTQYF.

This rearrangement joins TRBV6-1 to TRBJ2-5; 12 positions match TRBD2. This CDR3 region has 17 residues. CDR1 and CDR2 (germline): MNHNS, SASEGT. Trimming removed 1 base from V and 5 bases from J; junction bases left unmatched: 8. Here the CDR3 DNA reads TGTGCCAGCAGTGAAGGCCTAGCGGGAGGGTTAAGGGAGACCCAGTACTTC. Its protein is CASSEGLAGGLRETQYF.

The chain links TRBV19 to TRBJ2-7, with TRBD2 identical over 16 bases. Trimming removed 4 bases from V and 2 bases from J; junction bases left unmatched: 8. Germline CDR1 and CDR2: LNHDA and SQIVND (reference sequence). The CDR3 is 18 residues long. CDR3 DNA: TGTGCCAGTAGTACCCTGGGACTAGCGGGAGGGCCGACCTACGAGCAGTACTTC. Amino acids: CASSTLGLAGGPTYEQYF.

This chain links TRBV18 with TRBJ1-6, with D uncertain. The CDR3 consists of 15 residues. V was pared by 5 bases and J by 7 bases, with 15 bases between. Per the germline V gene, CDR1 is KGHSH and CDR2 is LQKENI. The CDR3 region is CASSTGPSGNSPLHF. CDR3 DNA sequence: TGTGCCAGCTCAACCGGGCCCTCCGGGAATTCACCCCTCCACTTT. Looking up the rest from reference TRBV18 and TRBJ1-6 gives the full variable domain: NAGVMQNPRHLVRRRGQEARLRCSPMKGHSHVYWYRQLPEEGLKFMVYLQKENIIDESGMPKERFSAEFPKEGPSILRIQQVVRGDSAAYFCASSTGPSGNSPLHFGNGTRLTVT.

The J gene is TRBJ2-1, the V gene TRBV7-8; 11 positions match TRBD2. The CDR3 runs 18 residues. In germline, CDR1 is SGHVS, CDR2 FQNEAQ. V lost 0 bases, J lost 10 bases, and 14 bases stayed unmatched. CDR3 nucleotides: TGTGCCAGCAGCTTAGCCCTTCGACTAGCGGGAATACGTCGCGAGCAGTTCTTC. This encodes CASSLALRLAGIRREQFF.

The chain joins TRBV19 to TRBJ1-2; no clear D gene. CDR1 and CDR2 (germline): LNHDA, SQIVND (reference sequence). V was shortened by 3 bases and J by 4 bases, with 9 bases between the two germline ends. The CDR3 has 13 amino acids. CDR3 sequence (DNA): TGTGCCAGTAGTATTGAGGGCGGCTATGGCTACACCTTC. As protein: CASSIEGGYGYTF.

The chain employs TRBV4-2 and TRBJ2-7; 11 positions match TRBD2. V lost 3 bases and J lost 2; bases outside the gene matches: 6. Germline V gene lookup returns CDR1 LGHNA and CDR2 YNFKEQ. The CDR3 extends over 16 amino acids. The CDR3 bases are TGTGCCAGCAGCCATTCCGTAGCGGGAGGGACCTACGAGCAGTACTTC. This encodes CASSHSVAGGTYEQYF.

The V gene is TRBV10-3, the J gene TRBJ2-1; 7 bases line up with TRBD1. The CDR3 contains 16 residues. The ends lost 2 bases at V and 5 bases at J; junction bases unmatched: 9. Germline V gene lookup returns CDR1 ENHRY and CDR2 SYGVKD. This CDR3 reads CAISEPGGPNNNEQFF. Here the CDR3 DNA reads TGTGCCATCAGTGAGCCAGGGGGACCGAACAACAATGAGCAGTTCTTC.

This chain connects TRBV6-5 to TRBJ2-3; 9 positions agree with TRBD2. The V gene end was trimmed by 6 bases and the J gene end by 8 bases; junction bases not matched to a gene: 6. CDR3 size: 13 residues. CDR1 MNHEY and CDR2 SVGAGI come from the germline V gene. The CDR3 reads CASRPGLAGTQYF. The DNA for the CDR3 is TGTGCCAGCAGGCCGGGACTAGCCGGTACGCAGTATTTT.

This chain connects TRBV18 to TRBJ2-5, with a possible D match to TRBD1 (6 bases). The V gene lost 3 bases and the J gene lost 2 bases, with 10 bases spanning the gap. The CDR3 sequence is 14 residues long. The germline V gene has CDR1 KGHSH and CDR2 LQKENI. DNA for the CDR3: TGTGCCAGCTCACCCCGGACAGCACAAGAGACCCAGTACTTC. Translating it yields CASSPRTAQETQYF.